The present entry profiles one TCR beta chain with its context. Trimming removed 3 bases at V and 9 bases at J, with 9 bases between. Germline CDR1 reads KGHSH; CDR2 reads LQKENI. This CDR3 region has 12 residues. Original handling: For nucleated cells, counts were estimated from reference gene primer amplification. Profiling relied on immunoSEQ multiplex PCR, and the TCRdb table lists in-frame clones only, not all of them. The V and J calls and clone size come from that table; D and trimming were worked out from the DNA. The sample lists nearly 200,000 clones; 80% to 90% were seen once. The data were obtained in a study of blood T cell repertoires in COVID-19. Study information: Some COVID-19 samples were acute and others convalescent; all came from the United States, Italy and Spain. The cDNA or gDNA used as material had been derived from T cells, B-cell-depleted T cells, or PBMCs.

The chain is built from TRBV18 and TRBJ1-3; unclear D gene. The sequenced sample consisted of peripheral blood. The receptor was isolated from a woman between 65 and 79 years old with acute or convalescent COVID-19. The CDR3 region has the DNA TGTGCCAGCTCACCTGACGAGGGCACCATATATTTT. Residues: CASSPDEGTIYF. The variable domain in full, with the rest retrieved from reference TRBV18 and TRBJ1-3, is NAGVMQNPRHLVRRRGQEARLRCSPMKGHSHVYWYRQLPEEGLKFMVYLQKENIIDESGMPKERFSAEFPKEGPSILRIQQVVRGDSAAYFCASSPDEGTIYFGEGSWLTVV.